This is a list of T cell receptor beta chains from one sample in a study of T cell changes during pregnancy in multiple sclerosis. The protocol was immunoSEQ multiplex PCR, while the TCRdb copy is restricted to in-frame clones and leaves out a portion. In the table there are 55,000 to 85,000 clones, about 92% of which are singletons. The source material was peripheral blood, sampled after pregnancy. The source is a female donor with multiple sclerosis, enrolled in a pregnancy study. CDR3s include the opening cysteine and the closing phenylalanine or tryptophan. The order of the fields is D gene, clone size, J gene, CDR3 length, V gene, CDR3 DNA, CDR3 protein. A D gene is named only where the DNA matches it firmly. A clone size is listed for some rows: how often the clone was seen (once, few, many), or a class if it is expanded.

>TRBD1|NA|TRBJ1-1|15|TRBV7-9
TGTGCCAGCAGCGAAAACAGGGGGCTGAACACTGAAGCTTTCTTT
CASSENRGLNTEAFF
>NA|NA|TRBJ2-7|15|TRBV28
TGTGCCAGCAGTTTCAGGGGCGGGGGATCCTACGAGCAGTACTTC
CASSFRGGGSYEQYF
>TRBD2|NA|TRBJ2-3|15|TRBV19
TGTGCCAGTAGTATGACTAGCGGGAGGGCAGATACGCAGTATTTT
CASSMTSGRADTQYF
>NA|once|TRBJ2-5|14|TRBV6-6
TGTGCCAGCAGTCATGGACAGACCCAAGAGACCCAGTACTTC
CASSHGQTQETQYF
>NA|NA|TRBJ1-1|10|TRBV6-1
TGTGCCATCCGGCCGGGTGAAGCTTTCTTT
CAIRPGEAFF
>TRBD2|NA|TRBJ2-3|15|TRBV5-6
TGTGCCAGCAGCTTGGAGGGAGGGCTCCTCGATACGCAGTATTTT
CASSLEGGLLDTQYF
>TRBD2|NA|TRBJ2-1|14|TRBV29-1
TGCAGCGCCAGACTAGCGGGATCCTACAATGAGCAGTTCTTC
CSARLAGSYNEQFF
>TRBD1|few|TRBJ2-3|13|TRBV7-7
TGTGCTAGCAGCACGACAGGGAAGGATACGCAGTATTTT
CASSTTGKDTQYF
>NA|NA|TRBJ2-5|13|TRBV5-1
TGCGCCAGCAGCCCCTTCCCCCCCGAGACCCAGTACTTC
CASSPFPPETQYF
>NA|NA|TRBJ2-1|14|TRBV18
TGTGCCAGCTCTCTCCGGGACTTCAACAATGAGCAGTTCTTC
CASSLRDFNNEQFF
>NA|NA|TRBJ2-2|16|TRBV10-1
TGCGCCAGTTCAAAGACAGGTCCCTCTAACACCGGGGAGCTGTTTTTT
CASSKTGPSNTGELFF
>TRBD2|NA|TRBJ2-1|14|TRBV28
TGTGCCACAAAGAGGGAGGGTAACTACAATGAGCAGTTCTTC
CATKREGNYNEQFF
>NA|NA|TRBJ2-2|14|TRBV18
TGTGCCAGCTTAGGACAACCGAACACCGGGGAGCTGTTTTTT
CASLGQPNTGELFF
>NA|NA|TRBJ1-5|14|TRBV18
TGTGCCAGCTCACCGTCAGGGGATAATCAGCCCCAGCATTTT
CASSPSGDNQPQHF
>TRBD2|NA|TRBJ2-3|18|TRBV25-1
TGTGCCAGCAGTGTGACTAGCGGGAGAAGGTGGAAACCAGATACGCAGTATTTT
CASSVTSGRRWKPDTQYF
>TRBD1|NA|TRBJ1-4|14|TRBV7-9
TGTGCCAGCAGCTTAGCCGGGACAGGCTTTAAACTGTTTTTT
CASSLAGTGFKLFF
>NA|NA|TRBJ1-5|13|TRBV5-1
TGCGCCAGCAGCTGGAGGGGGGGTCAGCCCCAGCATTTT
CASSWRGGQPQHF
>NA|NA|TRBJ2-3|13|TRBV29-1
TGCAGCGTTGAACCGGCAGGGCCCGATACGCAGTATTTT
CSVEPAGPDTQYF
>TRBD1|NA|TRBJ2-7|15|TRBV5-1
TGCGCCAGCAGCACCGGGACAGGCGAATCCTACGAGCAGTACTTC
CASSTGTGESYEQYF
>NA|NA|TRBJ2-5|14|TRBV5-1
TGCGCCAGCAGCCCGGACTGGGGACAAGAGACCCAGTACTTC
CASSPDWGQETQYF
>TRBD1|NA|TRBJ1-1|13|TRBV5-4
TGTGCCAGCAGTTTTCGACAGGGCACTGAAGCTTTCTTT
CASSFRQGTEAFF
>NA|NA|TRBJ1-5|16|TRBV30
TGTGCCTGGAGTGTACGGCCCGCGGGGGCGAGTCAGCCCCAGCATTTT
CAWSVRPAGASQPQHF
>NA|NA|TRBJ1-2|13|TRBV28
TGTGCCAGCAGCCCAGGGGACGATTGGGGCTACACCTTC
CASSPGDDWGYTF
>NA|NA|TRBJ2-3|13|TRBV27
TGTGCCAGTAGACTAGTCCTGACGGATACGCAGTATTTT
CASRLVLTDTQYF
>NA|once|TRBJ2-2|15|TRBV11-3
TGTGCCAGCAGCTTAAGGTTCGGAGGGCCCGGGGAGCTGTTTTTT
CASSLRFGGPGELFF
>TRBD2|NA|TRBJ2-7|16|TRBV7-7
TGTGCTAGCAGCCCCTTATTGGCGGGAGGGGAGGACGAGCAGTACTTC
CASSPLLAGGEDEQYF
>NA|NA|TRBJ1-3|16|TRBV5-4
TGTGCCAGCAGCTTGGGGGGGCAATTCTCTGGAAACACCATATATTTT
CASSLGGQFSGNTIYF
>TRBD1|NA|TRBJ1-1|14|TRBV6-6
TGTGCCAGCAGTTACGGACAGGGGAGTTCTGAAGCTTTCTTT
CASSYGQGSSEAFF
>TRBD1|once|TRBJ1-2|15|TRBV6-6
TGTGCCGCGGGGGACAGGGTAAAATTGATCGGTGGCTACACCTTC
CAAGDRVKLIGGYTF
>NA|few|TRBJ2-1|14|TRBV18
TGTGCCAGCTCACCCTCACAGCAGGGCAATGAGCAGTTCTTC
CASSPSQQGNEQFF
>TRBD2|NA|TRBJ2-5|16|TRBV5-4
TGTGCCAGCAGCCCCAGACTAGCGGGAGGGAAGGAGACCCAGTACTTC
CASSPRLAGGKETQYF
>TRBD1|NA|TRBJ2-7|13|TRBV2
TGTGCCTACAGGAGGGGACAGGGGTACGAGCAGTACTTC
CAYRRGQGYEQYF
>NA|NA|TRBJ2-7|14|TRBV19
TGTGCCAGTACCCCCGAGGCGAGATCCTACGAGCAGTACTTC
CASTPEARSYEQYF
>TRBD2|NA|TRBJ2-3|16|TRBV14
TGTGCCAGCAGCCAGTGGACTAGCGGGACGTTGGATACGCAGTATTTT
CASSQWTSGTLDTQYF
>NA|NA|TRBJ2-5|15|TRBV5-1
TGCGCCAGCAGCTTGGTTGCCAGGCCATGGGAGACCCAGTACTTC
CASSLVARPWETQYF
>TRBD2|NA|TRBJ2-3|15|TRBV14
TGTGCCAGCAGCCGGTACCTTAGCGGGGCGGATACGCAGTATTTT
CASSRYLSGADTQYF
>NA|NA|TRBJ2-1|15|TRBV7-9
TGTGCCAGCAGCTTATCCACAGGGGGGGTCAATGAGCAGTTCTTC
CASSLSTGGVNEQFF
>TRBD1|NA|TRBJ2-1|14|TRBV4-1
TGCGCCAGCAGCCGCCGACAGGGTCGGGATGAGCAGTTCTTC
CASSRRQGRDEQFF